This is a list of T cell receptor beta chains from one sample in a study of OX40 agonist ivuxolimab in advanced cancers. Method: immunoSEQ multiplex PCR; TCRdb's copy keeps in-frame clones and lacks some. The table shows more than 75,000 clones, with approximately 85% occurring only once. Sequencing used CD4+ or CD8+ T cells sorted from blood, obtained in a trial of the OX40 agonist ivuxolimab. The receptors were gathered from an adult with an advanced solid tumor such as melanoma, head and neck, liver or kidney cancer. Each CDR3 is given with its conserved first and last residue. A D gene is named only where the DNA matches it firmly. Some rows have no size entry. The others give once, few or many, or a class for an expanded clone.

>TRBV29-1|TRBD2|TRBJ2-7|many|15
TGCAGCGCTAAGACTAGCGGGAGTACGTCGTACGAGCAGTACTTC
CSAKTSGSTSYEQYF
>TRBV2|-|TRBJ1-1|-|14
TGTGCTAGCAGTGAAAGGACAGTCGGGACTGAAGCTTTCTTT
CASSERTVGTEAFF
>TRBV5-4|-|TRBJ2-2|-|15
TGTGCCAGCAGCTTGGAGTATGGGAACACCGGGGAGCTGGTTTTT
CASSLEYGNTGELVF
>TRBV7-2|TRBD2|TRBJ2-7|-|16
TGTGCCAGCAGTCCTAATAGCGGGAGGCCATCGTCCGAGCAGTACTTC
CASSPNSGRPSSEQYF
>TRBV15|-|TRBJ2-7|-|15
TGTGCCACCAGCAGAGGGATAGCGGATACCTACGAGCAGTACTTC
CATSRGIADTYEQYF
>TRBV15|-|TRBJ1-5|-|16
TGTGCCACCAGCAGAGGGGAAGGGGGGGGGAATCAGCCCCAGCATTTT
CATSRGEGGGNQPQHF
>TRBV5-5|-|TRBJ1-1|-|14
TGTGCCAGCAGTTTAAAATGGAGGGGCACTGAAGCTTTCTTT
CASSLKWRGTEAFF
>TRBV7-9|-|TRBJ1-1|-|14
TGTGCCAGCAGCTTAGGCCAGGTATACACTGAAGCTTTCTTT
CASSLGQVYTEAFF
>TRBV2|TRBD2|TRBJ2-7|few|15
TGTGCCAGCAGCCCCTCAAGCGGGAGGCGCTACGAGCAGTACTTC
CASSPSSGRRYEQYF
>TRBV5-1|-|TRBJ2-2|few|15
TGCGCCAGCAGCTTCGTCAGGGCGAACACCGGGGAGCTGTTTTTT
CASSFVRANTGELFF
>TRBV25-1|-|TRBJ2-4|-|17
TGTGCCAGCAGTGATATAGTAGGGTTTGAAGGCAAAAACATTCAGTACTTC
CASSDIVGFEGKNIQYF
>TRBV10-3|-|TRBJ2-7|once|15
TGTGCCATCAGTGACCCGGCCAAAACAACCTACGAGCAGTACTTC
CAISDPAKTTYEQYF
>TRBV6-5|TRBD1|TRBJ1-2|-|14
TGTGCCAGCAGTTACGCGACAGGGGCCTATGGCTACACCTTC
CASSYATGAYGYTF
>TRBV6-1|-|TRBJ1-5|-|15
TGTGCCAGCAAGGTCAGAGGGGACAGCAATCAGCCCCAGCATTTT
CASKVRGDSNQPQHF
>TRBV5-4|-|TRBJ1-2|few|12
TGTGCCAGCAGCTTGGCAGGGGATGGCTACACCTTC
CASSLAGDGYTF
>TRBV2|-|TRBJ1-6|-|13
TGTGCCAGCATTTTTTGGGGGGATTCACCCCTCCACTTT
CASIFWGDSPLHF
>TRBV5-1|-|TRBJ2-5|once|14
TGCGCCAGCAGCGTCTCGGGGGACCAAGAGACCCAGTACTTC
CASSVSGDQETQYF
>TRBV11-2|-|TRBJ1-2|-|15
TGTGCCAGCAGCTTAGATTTCCAGAGCCTCTATGGCTACACCTTC
CASSLDFQSLYGYTF
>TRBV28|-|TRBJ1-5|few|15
TGTGCCAGCAGCTCCGGGTTCCACGGCAATCAGCCCCAGCATTTT
CASSSGFHGNQPQHF
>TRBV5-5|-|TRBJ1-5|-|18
TGTGCCAGCAGCCTGTGGGACCGTGAGCGGCCCAGGGATCAGCCCCAGCATTTT
CASSLWDRERPRDQPQHF
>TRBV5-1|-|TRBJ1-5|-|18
TGCGCCAGCAGCTATGGCCATCGGCAGTGGCCAAGCAATCAGCCCCAGCATTTT
CASSYGHRQWPSNQPQHF
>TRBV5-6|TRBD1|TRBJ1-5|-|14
TGTGCCAGCAGCTTGGGGACAGGGATTCAGCCCCAGCATTTT
CASSLGTGIQPQHF
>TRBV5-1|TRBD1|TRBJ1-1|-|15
TGCGCCAGCAGGACGGGGAGGGGGCAGGACACTGAAGCTTTCTTT
CASRTGRGQDTEAFF
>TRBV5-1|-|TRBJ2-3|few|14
TGCGCCAGCAGCTTGGATCCCGGAGGCGGTACGCAGTATTTT
CASSLDPGGGTQYF
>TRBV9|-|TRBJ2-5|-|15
TGTGCCAGCAGCGTCTTCGGATGGGACCAAGAGACCCAGTACTTC
CASSVFGWDQETQYF
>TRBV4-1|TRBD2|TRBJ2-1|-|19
TGCGCCAGCAGCCAAGATATTTTGGCTAGCGGGAGGATTTACAATGAGCAGTTCTTC
CASSQDILASGRIYNEQFF
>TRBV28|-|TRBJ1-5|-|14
TGTGCCAGCATGCTACGGGGCCGCAATCAGCCCCAGCATTTT
CASMLRGRNQPQHF
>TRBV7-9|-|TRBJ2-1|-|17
TGTGCCAGCAGCTTTTCGGCGCGTCGATATGGGTACAATGAGCAGTTCTTC
CASSFSARRYGYNEQFF
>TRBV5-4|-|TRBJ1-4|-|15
TGTGCCAGCAGCAAAAAACAGGGTAATCGGGAAAAACTGTTTTTT
CASSKKQGNREKLFF
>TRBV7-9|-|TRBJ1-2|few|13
TGTGCCAGCAGCTTAGTGGCAGTAGGCGGCTACACCTTC
CASSLVAVGGYTF